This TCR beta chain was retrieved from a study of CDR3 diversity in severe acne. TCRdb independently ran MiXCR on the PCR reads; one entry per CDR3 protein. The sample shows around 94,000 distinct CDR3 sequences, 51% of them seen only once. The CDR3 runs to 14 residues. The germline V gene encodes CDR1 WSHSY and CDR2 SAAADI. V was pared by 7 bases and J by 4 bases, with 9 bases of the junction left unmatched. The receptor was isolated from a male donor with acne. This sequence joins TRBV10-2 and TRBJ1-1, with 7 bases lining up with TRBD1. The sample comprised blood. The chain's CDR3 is CASNRQGVGTEAFF. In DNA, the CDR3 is TGCGCCAGCAATAGACAGGGCGTGGGCACTGAAGCTTTCTTT.